A selection of T cell receptor beta chains follows, all from one sample in a study of T cell responses to AZD1222 COVID-19 vaccine. The repertoire was sequenced with immunoSEQ multiplex PCR; TCRdb's copy has only in-frame clones and lacks some. The sample yields around 110,000 clones, about 91% seen once. Source: peripheral blood, taken 28 days after the second AZD1222 dose. The receptors were gathered from an adult who received the AZD1222 COVID-19 vaccine. Each CDR3 is given with its conserved first and last residue. The order of the fields is J gene, clone size, V gene, D gene, CDR3 protein, CDR3 DNA. The D gene is left open where the match is weak. Rows may omit the clone size; those that give it use once, few, many or a size class.

TRBJ1-3 - TRBV3-1/TRBV3-2 - CASSQDTGSGNTIYF TGTGCCAGCAGCCAAGATACGGGCTCTGGAAACACCATATATTTT
TRBJ1-5 - TRBV4-1 - CASSQTFPGQPQHF TGCGCCAGCAGCCAAACCTTTCCCGGGCAGCCCCAGCATTTT
TRBJ1-2 - TRBV19 TRBD1 CASSMDRVGVDYGYTF TGTGCCAGTAGTATGGACAGGGTCGGAGTAGACTATGGCTACACCTTC
TRBJ2-3 once TRBV10-3 - CAIRESTDTQYF TGTGCCATCAGGGAGAGCACAGATACGCAGTATTTT
TRBJ2-7 - TRBV3-1/TRBV3-2 TRBD1 CASSPNMGQKVYEQYF TGTGCCAGCAGCCCTAATATGGGACAGAAGGTCTACGAGCAGTACTTC
TRBJ2-7 - TRBV9 TRBD2 CASGRTSGSYEQYF TGTGCCAGTGGTAGGACTAGCGGCTCCTACGAGCAGTACTTC
TRBJ1-2 once TRBV5-1 - CASSLETGFGYTF TGCGCCAGCAGCTTGGAAACAGGATTTGGCTACACCTTC
TRBJ2-2 - TRBV7-3 - CASSLLGGENTGELFF TGTGCCAGCAGCTTACTGGGCGGGGAAAACACCGGGGAGCTGTTTTTT
TRBJ2-5 - TRBV6-4 - CASSDSSLPGRKQETQYF TGTGCCAGCAGTGACTCCTCCTTACCGGGACGGAAACAAGAGACCCAGTACTTC
TRBJ2-2 few TRBV6-4 - CASSDSTNTGELFF TGTGCCAGCAGTGATTCCACGAACACCGGGGAGCTGTTTTTT
TRBJ2-7 - TRBV4-1 - CASSQVRGGSGGSYEQYF TGCGCCAGCAGCCAAGTAAGAGGTGGGAGTGGGGGGTCCTACGAGCAGTACTTC
TRBJ2-1 - TRBV18 TRBD2 CASSPATRGGGNEQFF TGTGCCAGCTCACCAGCAACTAGAGGCGGGGGCAATGAGCAGTTCTTC
TRBJ2-3 - TRBV28 TRBD2 CASTNMGGRADTQYF TGTGCCAGCACCAATATGGGCGGGAGAGCCGATACGCAGTATTTT
TRBJ1-1 - TRBV5-1 TRBD1 CASSSTGGGGTEAFF TGCGCCAGCAGCTCTACAGGGGGCGGGGGCACTGAAGCTTTCTTT
TRBJ2-2 - TRBV6-1 - CASSEAGSGELFF TGTGCCAGCAGTGAAGCGGGCTCCGGGGAGCTGTTTTTT
TRBJ1-1 - TRBV28 - CASSLSVGFLNTEAFF TGTGCCAGCAGTTTATCAGTGGGCTTCTTGAACACTGAAGCTTTCTTT
TRBJ1-2 - TRBV18 - CASSPEDNYGYTF TGTGCCAGCTCACCGGAGGATAACTATGGCTACACCTTC
TRBJ2-1 - TRBV7-8 TRBD2 CASSLAGGLAGEQFF TGTGCCAGCAGCTTAGCGGGCGGACTAGCGGGAGAGCAGTTCTTC
TRBJ2-1 - TRBV27 - CASSLYDSSYNEQFF TGTGCCAGCAGTCTTTACGACAGCTCCTACAATGAGCAGTTCTTC
TRBJ2-5 - TRBV29-1 - CSVDHEGGAQYF TGCAGCGTTGACCACGAGGGGGGGGCCCAGTACTTC
TRBJ1-2 - TRBV4-1 TRBD1 CASSQVPGQARDGYTF TGCGCCAGCAGCCAAGTCCCGGGACAGGCTCGGGACGGCTACACCTTC
TRBJ2-7 - TRBV29-1 TRBD1 CSARDRGNEQYF TGCAGCGCCCGGGACAGGGGGAACGAGCAGTACTTC
TRBJ1-6 - TRBV5-5 - CASSLAENSYSPLHF TGTGCCAGCAGCTTGGCCGAGAACAGCTATTCACCCCTCCACTTT
TRBJ2-7 - TRBV5-6 TRBD1 CASSRGQGSEQYF TGTGCCAGCAGCCGGGGACAGGGGTCCGAGCAGTACTTC
TRBJ2-7 - TRBV19 TRBD2 CASSIKTSGSPYEQYF TGTGCCAGTAGTATAAAGACTAGCGGGAGCCCCTACGAGCAGTACTTC
TRBJ1-5 - TRBV6-1 - CASSELRNQPQHF TGTGCCAGCAGTGAATTACGGAATCAGCCCCAGCATTTT
TRBJ2-2 - TRBV7-7 TRBD2 CASSLRAGGPNTGELFF TGTGCTAGCAGCTTACGAGCGGGAGGGCCGAACACCGGGGAGCTGTTTTTT
TRBJ1-2 once TRBV7-8 - CASSLGQGSDDGYTF TGTGCCAGCAGCTTAGGGCAGGGTAGTGACGATGGCTACACCTTC
TRBJ2-1 - TRBV29-1 - CSVSAGPYNEQFF TGCAGCGTATCCGCGGGCCCCTACAATGAGCAGTTCTTC
TRBJ2-1 - TRBV6-2/TRBV6-3 - CASSLLRVIDEQFF TGTGCCAGCAGCCTGCTCCGGGTGATCGATGAGCAGTTCTTC
TRBJ1-1 - TRBV27 TRBD1 CASSSPRQGRMEAFF TGTGCCAGCAGTTCGCCCCGACAGGGGAGAATGGAAGCTTTCTTT
TRBJ1-6 once TRBV3-1/TRBV3-2 - CASSPSTNSPLHF TGTGCCAGCAGCCCGTCAACTAATTCACCCCTCCACTTT
TRBJ2-5 - TRBV9 TRBD1 CASSATGGDWKTQYF TGTGCCAGCAGCGCGACAGGGGGCGACTGGAAGACCCAGTACTTC
TRBJ1-2 - TRBV2 - CASSEWQNYGYTF TGTGCCAGCAGTGAATGGCAGAACTATGGCTACACCTTC
TRBJ2-7 - TRBV2 TRBD1 CASSTPGQDSYEQYF TGTGCCAGCAGCACCCCGGGACAGGACTCCTACGAGCAGTACTTC